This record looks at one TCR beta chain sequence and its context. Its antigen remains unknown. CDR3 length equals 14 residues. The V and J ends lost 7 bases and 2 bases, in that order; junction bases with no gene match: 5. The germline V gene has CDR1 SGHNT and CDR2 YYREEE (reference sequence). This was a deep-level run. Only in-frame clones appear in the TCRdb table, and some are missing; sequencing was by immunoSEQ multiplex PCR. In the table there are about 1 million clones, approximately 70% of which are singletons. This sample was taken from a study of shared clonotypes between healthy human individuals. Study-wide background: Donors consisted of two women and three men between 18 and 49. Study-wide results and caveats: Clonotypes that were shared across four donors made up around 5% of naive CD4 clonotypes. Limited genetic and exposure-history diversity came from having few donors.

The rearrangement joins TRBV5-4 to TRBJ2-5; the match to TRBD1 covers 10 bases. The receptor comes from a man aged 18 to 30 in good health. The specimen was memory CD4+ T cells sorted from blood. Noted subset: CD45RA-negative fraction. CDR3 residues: CASARTGGQETQYF. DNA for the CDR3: TGTGCCAGCGCTAGGACAGGGGGACAAGAGACCCAGTACTTC.